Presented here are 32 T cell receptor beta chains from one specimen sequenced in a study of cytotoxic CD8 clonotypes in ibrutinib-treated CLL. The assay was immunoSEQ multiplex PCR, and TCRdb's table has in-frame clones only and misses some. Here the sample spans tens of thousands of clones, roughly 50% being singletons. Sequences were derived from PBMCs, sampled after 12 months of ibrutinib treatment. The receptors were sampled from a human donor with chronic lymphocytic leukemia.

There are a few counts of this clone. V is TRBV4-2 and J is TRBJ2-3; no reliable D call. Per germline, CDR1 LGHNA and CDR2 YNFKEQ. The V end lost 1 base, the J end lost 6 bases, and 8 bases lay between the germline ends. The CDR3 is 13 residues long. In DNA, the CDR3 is TGTGCCAGCAGCCAAGCCACCCTGGATACGCAGTATTTT. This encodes CASSQATLDTQYF.

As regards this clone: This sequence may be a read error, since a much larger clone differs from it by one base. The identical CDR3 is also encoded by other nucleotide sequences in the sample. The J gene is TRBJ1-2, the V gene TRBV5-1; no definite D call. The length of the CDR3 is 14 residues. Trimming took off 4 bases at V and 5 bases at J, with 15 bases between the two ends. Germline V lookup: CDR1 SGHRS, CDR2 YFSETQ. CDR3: CASSPIGRDYGYTF. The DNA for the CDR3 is TGCGCCAGCAGCCCTATTGGAAGAGATTATGGCTACACCTTC.

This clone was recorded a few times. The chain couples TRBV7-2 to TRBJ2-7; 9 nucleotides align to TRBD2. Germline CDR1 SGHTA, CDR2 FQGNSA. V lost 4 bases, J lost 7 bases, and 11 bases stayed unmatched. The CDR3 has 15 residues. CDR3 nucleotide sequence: TGTGCCAGCAGCTCCACTAGCGGGCACGCGTCGGAGCAGTACGTC. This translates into CASSSTSGHASEQYV.

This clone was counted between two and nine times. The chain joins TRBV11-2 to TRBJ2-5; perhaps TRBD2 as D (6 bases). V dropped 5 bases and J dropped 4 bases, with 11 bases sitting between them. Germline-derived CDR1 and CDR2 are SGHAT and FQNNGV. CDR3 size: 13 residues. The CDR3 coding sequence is TGTGCCAGCAGCCCCCCCGGGGGAGAGACCCAGTACTTC. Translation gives CASSPPGGETQYF.

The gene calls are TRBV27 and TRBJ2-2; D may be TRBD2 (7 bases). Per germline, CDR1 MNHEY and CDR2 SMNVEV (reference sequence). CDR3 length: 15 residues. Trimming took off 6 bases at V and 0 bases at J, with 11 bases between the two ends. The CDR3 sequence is CASRGGAANTGELFF. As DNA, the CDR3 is TGTGCCAGCAGGGGGGGGGCCGCGAACACCGGGGAGCTGTTTTTT.

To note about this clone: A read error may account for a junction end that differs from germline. CDR3 bases: TGTGCCTGGAGTGCTACGACAGGGCCCCAGGCCTTT. This codes for CAWSATTGPQAF. V and J are TRBV30 and TRBJ1-6; 7 nucleotides match TRBD1. This CDR3 region has 12 residues. CDR1 GTSNPN and CDR2 SVGIG come from the germline V gene (reference sequence).

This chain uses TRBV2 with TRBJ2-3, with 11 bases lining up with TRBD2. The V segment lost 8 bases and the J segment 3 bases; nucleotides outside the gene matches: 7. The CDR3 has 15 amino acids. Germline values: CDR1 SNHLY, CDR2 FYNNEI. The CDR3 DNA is TGTGCCAGCCGCCCCGGGACTAGCGGAACAGATACGCAGTATTTT. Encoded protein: CASRPGTSGTDTQYF. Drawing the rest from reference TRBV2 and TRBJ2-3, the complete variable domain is EPEVTQTPSHQVTQMGQEVILRCVPISNHLYFYWYRQILGQKVEFLVSFYNNEISEKSEIFDDQFSVERPDGSNFTLKIRSTKLEDSAMYFCASRPGTSGTDTQYFGPGTRLTVL.

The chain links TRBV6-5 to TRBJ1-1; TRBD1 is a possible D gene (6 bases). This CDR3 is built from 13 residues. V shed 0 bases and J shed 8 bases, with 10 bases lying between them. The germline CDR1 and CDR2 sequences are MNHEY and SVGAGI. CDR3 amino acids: CASSYSTGREAFF. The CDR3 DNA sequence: TGTGCCAGCAGTTACTCGACAGGTCGAGAAGCTTTCTTT.

In nucleotides, the CDR3 is TGTGCCAGCTCATTTCAGGTGAACACTGAAGCTTTCTTT. Protein sequence: CASSFQVNTEAFF. The chain carries TRBV9 and TRBJ1-1; D gene ambiguous. Trimming shortened V by 7 bases and J by 0 bases, and 10 bases separated the two germline ends. The CDR3 extends over 13 amino acids. CDR1 is SGDLS and CDR2 is YYNGEE in the germline V gene.

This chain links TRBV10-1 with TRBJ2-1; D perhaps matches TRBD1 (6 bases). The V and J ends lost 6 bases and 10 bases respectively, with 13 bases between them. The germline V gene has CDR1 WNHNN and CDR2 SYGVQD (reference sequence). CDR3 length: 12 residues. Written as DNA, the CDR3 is TGCGCCAGCAGCACAGGGTTGGGGGAGCAGTTCTTC. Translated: CASSTGLGEQFF.

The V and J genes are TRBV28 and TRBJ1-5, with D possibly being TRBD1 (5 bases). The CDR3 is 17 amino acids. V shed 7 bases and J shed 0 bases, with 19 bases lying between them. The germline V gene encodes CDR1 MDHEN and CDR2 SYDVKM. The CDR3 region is CASTPQGQGDSNQPQHF. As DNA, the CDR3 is TGTGCCAGCACCCCCCAGGGTCAGGGAGATAGCAATCAGCCCCAGCATTTT.

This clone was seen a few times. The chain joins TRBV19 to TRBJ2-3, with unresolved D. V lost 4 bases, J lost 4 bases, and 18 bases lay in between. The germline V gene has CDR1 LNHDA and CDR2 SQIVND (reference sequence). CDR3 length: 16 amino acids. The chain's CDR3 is CASSKKLPLVADTQYF. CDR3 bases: TGTGCCAGTAGTAAAAAACTACCCTTGGTTGCAGATACGCAGTATTTT.

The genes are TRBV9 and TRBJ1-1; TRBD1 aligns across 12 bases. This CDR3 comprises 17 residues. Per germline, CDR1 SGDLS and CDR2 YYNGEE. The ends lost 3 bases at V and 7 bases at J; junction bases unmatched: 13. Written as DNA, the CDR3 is TGTGCCAGCAGCGCTGGAATGGGACAGGGGGCTGTAGGTGAAGCTTTCTTT. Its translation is CASSAGMGQGAVGEAFF.

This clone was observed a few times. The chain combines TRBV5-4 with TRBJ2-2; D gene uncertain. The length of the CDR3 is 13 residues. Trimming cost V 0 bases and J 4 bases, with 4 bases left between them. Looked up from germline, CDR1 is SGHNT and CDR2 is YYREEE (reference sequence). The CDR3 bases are TGTGCCAGCAGCTTGGGTTCCACCGGGGAGCTGTTTTTT. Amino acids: CASSLGSTGELFF.

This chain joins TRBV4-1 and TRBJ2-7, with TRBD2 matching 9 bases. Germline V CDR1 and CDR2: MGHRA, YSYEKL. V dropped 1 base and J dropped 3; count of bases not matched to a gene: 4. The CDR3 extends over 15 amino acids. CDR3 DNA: TGCGCCAGCAGCCAAGTAGGCGGGAGGGACTACGAGCAGTACTTC. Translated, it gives CASSQVGGRDYEQYF.

CDR3 sequence: CASSLGSWYEQYF. The CDR3 DNA is TGTGCCAGCAGCTTGGGGAGTTGGTACGAGCAGTACTTC. This chain links TRBV5-8 with TRBJ2-7; D unclear. V was pared by 0 bases and J by 4 bases, with 8 bases between. The CDR3 has 13 amino acids. The germline V gene encodes CDR1 SGHTS and CDR2 YDEGEE.

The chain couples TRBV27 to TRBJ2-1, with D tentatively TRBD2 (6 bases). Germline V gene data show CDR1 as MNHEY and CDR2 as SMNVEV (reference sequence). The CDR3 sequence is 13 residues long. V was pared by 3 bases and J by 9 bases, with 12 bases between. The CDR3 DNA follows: TGTGCCAGCAGTTTGGGGGGTCTTTCTGAGCAGTTCTTC. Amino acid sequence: CASSLGGLSEQFF.

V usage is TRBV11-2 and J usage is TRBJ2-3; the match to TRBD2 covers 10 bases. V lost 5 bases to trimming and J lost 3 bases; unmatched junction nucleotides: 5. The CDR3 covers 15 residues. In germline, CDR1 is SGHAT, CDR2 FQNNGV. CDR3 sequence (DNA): TGTGCCAGCAGCCGAGCGGGAGGGGGAACAGATACGCAGTATTTT. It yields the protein CASSRAGGGTDTQYF. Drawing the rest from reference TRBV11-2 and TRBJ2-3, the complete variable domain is EAGVAQSPRYKIIEKRQSVAFWCNPISGHATLYWYQQILGQGPKLLIQFQNNGVVDDSQLPKDRFSAERLKGVDSTLKIQPAKLEDSAVYLCASSRAGGGTDTQYFGPGTRLTVL.

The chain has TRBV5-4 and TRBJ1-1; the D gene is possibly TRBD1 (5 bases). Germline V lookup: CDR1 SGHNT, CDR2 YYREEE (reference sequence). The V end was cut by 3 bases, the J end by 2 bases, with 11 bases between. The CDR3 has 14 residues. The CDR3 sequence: CASSSITGNTEAFF. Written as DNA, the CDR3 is TGTGCCAGCAGCTCCATTACAGGTAACACTGAAGCTTTCTTT.

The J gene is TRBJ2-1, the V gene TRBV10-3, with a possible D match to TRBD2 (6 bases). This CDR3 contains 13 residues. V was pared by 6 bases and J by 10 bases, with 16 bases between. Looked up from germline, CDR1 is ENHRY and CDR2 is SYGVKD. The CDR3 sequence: CAISRPTRGEQFF. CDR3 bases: TGTGCCATCAGCCGCCCGACTAGAGGGGAGCAGTTCTTC.

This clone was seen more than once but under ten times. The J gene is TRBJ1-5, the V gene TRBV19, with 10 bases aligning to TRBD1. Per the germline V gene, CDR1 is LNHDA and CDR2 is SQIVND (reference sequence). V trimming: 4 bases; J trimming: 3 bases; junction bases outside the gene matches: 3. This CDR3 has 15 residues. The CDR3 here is CASSKGQGINQPQHF. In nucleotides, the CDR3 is TGTGCCAGTAGTAAGGGACAGGGGATCAATCAGCCCCAGCATTTT.

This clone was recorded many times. The CDR3 nucleotides are TGTGCCAGCAGCCCGCGCCCTCAGGGGGAGGAAGAGACCCAGTACTTC. Translation: CASSPRPQGEEETQYF. This rearrangement joins TRBV5-4 to TRBJ2-5, with D maybe TRBD1 (7 bases). CDR1 is SGHNT and CDR2 is YYREEE in the germline V gene (reference sequence). This CDR3 comprises 16 residues. V lost 4 bases and J 3 bases, leaving 19 bases between the germline ends.

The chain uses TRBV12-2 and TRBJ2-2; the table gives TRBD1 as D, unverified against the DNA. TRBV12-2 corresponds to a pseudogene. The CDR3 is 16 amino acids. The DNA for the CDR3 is TGTGCAAGTCGCTTTCAAGGCAGGGCGAACACCGGGGAGCTGTTTTTT. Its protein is CASRFQGRANTGELFF.

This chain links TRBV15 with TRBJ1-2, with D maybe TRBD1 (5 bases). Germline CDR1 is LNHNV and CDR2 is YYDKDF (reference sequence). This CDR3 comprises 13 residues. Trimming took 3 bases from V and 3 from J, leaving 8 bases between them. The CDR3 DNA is TGTGCCACCAGCAGGACAGATTACTATGGCTACACCTTC. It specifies CATSRTDYYGYTF.

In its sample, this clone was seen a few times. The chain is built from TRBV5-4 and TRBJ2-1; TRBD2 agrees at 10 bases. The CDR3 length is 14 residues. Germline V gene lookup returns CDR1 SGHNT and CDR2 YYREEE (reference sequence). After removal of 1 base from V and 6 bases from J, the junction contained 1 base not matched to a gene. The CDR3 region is CASSLPSGGNEQFF. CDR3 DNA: TGTGCCAGCAGCTTGCCTAGCGGGGGCAATGAGCAGTTCTTC.

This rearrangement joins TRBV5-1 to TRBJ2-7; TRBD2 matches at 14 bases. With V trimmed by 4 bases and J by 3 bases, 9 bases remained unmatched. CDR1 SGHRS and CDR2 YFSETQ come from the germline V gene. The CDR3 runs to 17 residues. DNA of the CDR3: TGCGCCAGCAGCCAGGGACTAGCGGGAGTCTTCCTCTACGAGCAGTACTTC. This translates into CASSQGLAGVFLYEQYF.

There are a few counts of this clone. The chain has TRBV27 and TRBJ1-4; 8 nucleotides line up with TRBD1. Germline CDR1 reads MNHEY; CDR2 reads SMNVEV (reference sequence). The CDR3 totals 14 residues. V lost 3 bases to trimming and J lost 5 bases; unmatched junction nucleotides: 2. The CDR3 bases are TGTGCCAGCAGTTTTCAGGGGGCGAATGAAAAACTGTTTTTT. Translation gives CASSFQGANEKLFF.

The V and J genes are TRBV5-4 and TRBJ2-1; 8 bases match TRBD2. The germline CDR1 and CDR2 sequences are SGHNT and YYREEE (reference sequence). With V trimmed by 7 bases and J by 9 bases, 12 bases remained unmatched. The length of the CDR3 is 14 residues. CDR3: CASGLDSGALEQFF. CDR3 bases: TGTGCCAGCGGCCTTGATAGCGGGGCACTTGAGCAGTTCTTC.

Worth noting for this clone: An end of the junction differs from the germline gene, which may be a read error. CDR3 sequence reads: CASSLGGTSSSIF. CDR3 sequence (DNA): TGTGCCAGCAGCTTAGGGGGGACTAGCTCTTCTATCTTC. This chain links TRBV7-2 with TRBJ2-1; 9 bases map to TRBD2. The CDR3 runs 13 residues. Germline loops: CDR1 SGHTA, CDR2 FQGNSA.

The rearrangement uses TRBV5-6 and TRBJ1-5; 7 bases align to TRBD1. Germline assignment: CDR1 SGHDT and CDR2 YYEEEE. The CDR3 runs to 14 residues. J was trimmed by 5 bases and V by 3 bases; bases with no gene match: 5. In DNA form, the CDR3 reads TGTGCCAGCAGCTCAGGGGGATTCGATCAGCCCCAGCATTTT. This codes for CASSSGGFDQPQHF.

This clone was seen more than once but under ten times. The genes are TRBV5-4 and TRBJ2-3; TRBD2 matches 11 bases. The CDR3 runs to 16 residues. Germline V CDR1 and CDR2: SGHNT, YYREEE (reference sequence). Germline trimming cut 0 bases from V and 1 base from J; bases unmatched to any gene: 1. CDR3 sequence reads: CASSLGSGRGTDTQYF. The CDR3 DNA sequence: TGTGCCAGCAGCTTGGGTAGCGGGAGGGGCACAGATACGCAGTATTTT.

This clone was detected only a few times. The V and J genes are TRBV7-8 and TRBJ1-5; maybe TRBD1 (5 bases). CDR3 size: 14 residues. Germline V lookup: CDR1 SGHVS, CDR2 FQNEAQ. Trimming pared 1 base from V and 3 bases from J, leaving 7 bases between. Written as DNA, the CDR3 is TGTGCCAGCAGCTTAGGGGGCTACAATCAGCCCCAGCATTTT. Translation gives CASSLGGYNQPQHF.